One and the same sample provided the 9 T cell receptor beta chains below, sequenced in a study of T cell responses to AZD1222 COVID-19 vaccine. Profiled with immunoSEQ multiplex PCR; TCRdb holds only in-frame clones, not every one. Among more than 110,000 clones listed, around 91% were seen once. The starting material was peripheral blood, obtained on day 0 of AZD1222 vaccination. These receptors all come from an adult in good health.

This clone was seen a few times. V and J are TRBV7-2 and TRBJ2-7, with D possibly being TRBD1 (6 bases). The germline V gene has CDR1 SGHTA and CDR2 FQGNSA. The germline V and J ends were trimmed by 5 bases and 1 base, with 15 bases remaining between them. The CDR3 runs 15 residues. CDR3 region: CASSLRQASSYEQYF. In DNA, the CDR3 is TGTGCCAGCAGCCTCAGACAGGCCAGTTCCTACGAGCAGTACTTC.

Only one count was recorded for this clone. The rearrangement links TRBV5-1 to TRBJ1-4, with a tentative D call TRBD1 (5 bases). Germline CDR1 is SGHRS and CDR2 is YFSETQ. The V end was cut by 2 bases, the J end by 0 bases, with 8 bases between. The CDR3 is 15 amino acids. The CDR3 DNA sequence: TGCGCCAGCAGCTTCACGGGGGCAACTAATGAAAAACTGTTTTTT. Its protein is CASSFTGATNEKLFF. The full variable domain, its missing parts supplied by reference TRBV5-1 and TRBJ1-4, is KAGVTQTPRYLIKTRGQQVTLSCSPISGHRSVSWYQQTPGQGLQFLFEYFSETQRNKGNFPGRFSGRQFSNSRSEMNVSTLELGDSALYLCASSFTGATNEKLFFGSGTQLSVL.

The chain joins TRBV6-6 to TRBJ2-3; TRBD1 is a possible D gene (5 bases). This CDR3 comprises 16 residues. Germline lookup yields CDR1 MNHNY and CDR2 SVGAGI (reference sequence). V was cut by 3 bases and J by 2 bases, with 15 bases left in between. The CDR3 spells CASSYGHLTSTDTQYF. DNA for the CDR3: TGTGCCAGCAGTTATGGACACCTTACCTCCACAGATACGCAGTATTTT.

In the case of this clone: At one end the junction does not follow the germline gene, possibly because of a read error. The chain joins TRBV19 to TRBJ2-7; D may be TRBD1 or TRBD2 (5 bases each). Germline loops: CDR1 LNHDA, CDR2 SQIVND (reference sequence). The CDR3 totals 13 residues. CDR3: CASSDHGTLGHTF. CDR3 nucleotide sequence: TGTGCCAGTAGTGACCACGGGACGCTCGGGCACACATTC. Full variable domain (missing parts from reference TRBV19 and TRBJ2-7): DGGITQSPKYLFRKEGQNVTLSCEQNLNHDAMYWYRQDPGQGLRLIYYSQIVNDFQKGDIAEGYSVSREKKESFPLTVTSAQKNPTAFYLCASSDHGTLGHTFGPGTRLTVT.

The V call is TRBV10-3, the J call TRBJ1-1, with D unresolved. The CDR3 is 12 amino acids. Germline V CDR1 and CDR2: ENHRY, SYGVKD. Deletions cut 2 bases from V and 10 bases from J, with 11 bases between. As DNA, the CDR3 is TGTGCCATCAGTGAGCGGGAGAACCGAGCTTTCTTT. Translated, it gives CAISERENRAFF.

The rearrangement uses TRBV2 and TRBJ2-7; D remains ambiguous. Trimming cost V 4 bases and J 0 bases, with 7 bases left between them. CDR3 size: 13 residues. CDR1 and CDR2 from the germline V gene are SNHLY and FYNNEI. The CDR3 protein is CASSGSSSYEQYF. For the CDR3, the DNA is TGTGCCAGCAGTGGCTCTTCCTCCTACGAGCAGTACTTC.

The chain couples TRBV12-3 or TRBV12-4 to TRBJ1-2; D is possibly TRBD1 (5 bases). V was shortened by 6 bases and J by 4 bases, with 12 bases between the two germline ends. The CDR3 extends over 13 amino acids. CDR3 in amino acids: CASSRDRIYGYTF. The DNA of the CDR3 is TGTGCCAGCAGCCGAGACAGAATCTATGGCTACACCTTC.

This rearrangement joins TRBV19 to TRBJ1-1; D ambiguous. Trimming left V 5 bases short and J 0 bases short, with 13 bases between. The CDR3 extends over 15 amino acids. Germline values: CDR1 LNHDA, CDR2 SQIVND (reference sequence). The CDR3 sequence: CASSREPLLNTEAFF. CDR3 sequence (DNA): TGTGCCAGTAGTCGGGAACCTTTATTGAACACTGAAGCTTTCTTT.

The gene calls are TRBV20-1 and TRBJ1-6, with a tentative D call TRBD1 (5 bases). CDR1 DFQATT and CDR2 SNEGSKA come from the germline V gene (reference sequence). The CDR3 extends over 13 amino acids. The germline V and J ends were trimmed by 3 bases and 7 bases, with 10 bases remaining between them. The CDR3, as DNA: TGCAGTGCTAGTCAGGGTACGAATTCACCCCTCCACTTT. This sequence encodes CSASQGTNSPLHF.